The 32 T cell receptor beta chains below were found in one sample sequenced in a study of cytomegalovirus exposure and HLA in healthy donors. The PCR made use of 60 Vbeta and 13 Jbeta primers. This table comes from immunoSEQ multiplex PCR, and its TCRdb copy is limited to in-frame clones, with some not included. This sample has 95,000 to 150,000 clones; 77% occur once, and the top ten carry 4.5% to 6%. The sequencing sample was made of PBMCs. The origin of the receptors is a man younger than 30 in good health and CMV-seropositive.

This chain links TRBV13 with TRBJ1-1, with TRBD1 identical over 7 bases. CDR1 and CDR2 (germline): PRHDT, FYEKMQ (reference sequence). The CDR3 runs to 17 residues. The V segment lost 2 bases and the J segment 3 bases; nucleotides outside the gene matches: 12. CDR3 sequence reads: CASSLLTGTLRDTEAFF. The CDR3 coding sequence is TGTGCCAGCAGCTTATTGACAGGGACGCTCCGGGACACTGAAGCTTTCTTT.

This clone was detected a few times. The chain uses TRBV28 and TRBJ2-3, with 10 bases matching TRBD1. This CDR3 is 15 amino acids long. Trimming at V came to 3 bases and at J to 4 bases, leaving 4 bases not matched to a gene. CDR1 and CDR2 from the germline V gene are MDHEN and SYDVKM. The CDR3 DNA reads TGTGCCAGCAGTTTGGACAGGGGGTGGGCAGATACGCAGTATTTT. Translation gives CASSLDRGWADTQYF.

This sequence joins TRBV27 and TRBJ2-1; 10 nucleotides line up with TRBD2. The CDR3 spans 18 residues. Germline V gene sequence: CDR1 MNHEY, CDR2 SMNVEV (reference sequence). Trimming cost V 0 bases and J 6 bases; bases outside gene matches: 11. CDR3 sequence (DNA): TGTGCCAGCAGTTTATCCCTAGCGGGAGTCTACCCCATCAATGAGCAGTTCTTC. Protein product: CASSLSLAGVYPINEQFF.

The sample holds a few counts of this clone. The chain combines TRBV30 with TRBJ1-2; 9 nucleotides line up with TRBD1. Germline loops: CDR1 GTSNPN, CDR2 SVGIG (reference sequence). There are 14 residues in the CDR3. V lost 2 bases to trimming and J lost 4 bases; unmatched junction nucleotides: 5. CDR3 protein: CAWSPTTGGYGYTF. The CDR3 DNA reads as TGTGCCTGGAGTCCAACGACAGGGGGCTATGGCTACACCTTC.

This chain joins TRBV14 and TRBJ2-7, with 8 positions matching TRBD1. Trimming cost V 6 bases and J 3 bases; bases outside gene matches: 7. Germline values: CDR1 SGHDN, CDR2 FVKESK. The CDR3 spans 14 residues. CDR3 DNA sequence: TGTGCCAGCAGTCACGGGACAGGTTACTACGAGCAGTACTTC. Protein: CASSHGTGYYEQYF.

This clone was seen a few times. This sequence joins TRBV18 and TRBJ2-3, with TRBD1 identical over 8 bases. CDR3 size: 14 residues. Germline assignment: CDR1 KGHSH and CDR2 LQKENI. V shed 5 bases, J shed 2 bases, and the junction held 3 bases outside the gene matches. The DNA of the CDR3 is TGTGCCAGCTCAGGGGGACAGGCCACAGATACGCAGTATTTT. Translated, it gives CASSGGQATDTQYF.

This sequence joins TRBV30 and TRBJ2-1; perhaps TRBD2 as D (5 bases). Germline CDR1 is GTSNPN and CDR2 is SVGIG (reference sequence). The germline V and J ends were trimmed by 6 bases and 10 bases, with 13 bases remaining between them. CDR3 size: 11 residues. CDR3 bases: TGTGCCTGCCGGGAACTCAGGGAGCAGTTCTTC. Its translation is CACRELREQFF.

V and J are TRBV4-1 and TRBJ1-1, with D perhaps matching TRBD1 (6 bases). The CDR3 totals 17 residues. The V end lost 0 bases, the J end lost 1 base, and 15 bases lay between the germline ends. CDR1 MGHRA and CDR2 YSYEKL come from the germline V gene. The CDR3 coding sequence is TGCGCCAGCAGCCAAGAACCCGGGGGGGGCGGGAACACTGAAGCTTTCTTT. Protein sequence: CASSQEPGGGGNTEAFF.

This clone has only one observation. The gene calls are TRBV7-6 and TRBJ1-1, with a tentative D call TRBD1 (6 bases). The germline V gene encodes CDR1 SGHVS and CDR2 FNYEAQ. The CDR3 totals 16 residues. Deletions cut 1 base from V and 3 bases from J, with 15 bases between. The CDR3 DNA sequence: TGTGCCAGCAGCTTAGGAACGGTACAGGGTTACACTGAAGCTTTCTTT. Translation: CASSLGTVQGYTEAFF. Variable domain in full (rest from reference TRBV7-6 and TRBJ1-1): GAGVSQSPRYKVTKRGQDVALRCDPISGHVSLYWYRQALGQGPEFLTYFNYEAQQDKSGLPNDRFSAERPEGSISTLTIQRTEQRDSAMYRCASSLGTVQGYTEAFFGQGTRLTVV.

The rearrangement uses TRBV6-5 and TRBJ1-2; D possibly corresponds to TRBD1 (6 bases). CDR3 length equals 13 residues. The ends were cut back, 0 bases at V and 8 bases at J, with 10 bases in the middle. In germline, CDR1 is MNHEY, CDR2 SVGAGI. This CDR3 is CASSYSGHRGYTF. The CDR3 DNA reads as TGTGCCAGCAGTTACTCGGGACATAGGGGCTACACCTTC.

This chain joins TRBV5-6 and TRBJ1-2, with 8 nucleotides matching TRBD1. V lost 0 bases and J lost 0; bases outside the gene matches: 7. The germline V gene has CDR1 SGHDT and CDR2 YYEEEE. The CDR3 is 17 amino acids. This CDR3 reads CASSLAVQGVANYGYTF. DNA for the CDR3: TGTGCCAGCAGCTTGGCGGTACAGGGGGTAGCTAACTATGGCTACACCTTC.

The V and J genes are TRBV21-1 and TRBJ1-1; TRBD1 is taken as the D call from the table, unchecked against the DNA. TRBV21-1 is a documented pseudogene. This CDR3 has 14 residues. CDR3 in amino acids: CASRETGVVTEAFF. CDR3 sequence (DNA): TGTGCCAGCAGGGAAACAGGGGTGGTCACTGAAGCTTTCTTT.

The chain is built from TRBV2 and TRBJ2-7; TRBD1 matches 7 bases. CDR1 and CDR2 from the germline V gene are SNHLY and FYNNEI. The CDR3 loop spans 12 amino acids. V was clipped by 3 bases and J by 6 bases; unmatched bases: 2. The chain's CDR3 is CASSDDRAEQYF. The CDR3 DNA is TGTGCCAGCAGTGATGACAGGGCCGAGCAGTACTTC. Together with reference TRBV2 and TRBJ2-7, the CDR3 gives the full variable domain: EPEVTQTPSHQVTQMGQEVILRCVPISNHLYFYWYRQILGQKVEFLVSFYNNEISEKSEIFDDQFSVERPDGSNFTLKIRSTKLEDSAMYFCASSDDRAEQYFGPGTRLTVT.

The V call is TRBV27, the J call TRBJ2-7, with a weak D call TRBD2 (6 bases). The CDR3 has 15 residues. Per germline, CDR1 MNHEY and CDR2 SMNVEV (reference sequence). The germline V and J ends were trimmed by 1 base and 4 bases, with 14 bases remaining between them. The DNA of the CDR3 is TGTGCCAGCAGTTTATTTGGCGAGGAGGGGTACGAGCAGTACTTC. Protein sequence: CASSLFGEEGYEQYF.

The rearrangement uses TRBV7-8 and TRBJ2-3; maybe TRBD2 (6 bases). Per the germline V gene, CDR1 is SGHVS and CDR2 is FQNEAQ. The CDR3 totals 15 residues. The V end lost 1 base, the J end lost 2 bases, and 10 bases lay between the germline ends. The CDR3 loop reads CASSLEGLLTDTQYF. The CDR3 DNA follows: TGTGCCAGCAGCTTAGAGGGACTGCTCACAGATACGCAGTATTTT.

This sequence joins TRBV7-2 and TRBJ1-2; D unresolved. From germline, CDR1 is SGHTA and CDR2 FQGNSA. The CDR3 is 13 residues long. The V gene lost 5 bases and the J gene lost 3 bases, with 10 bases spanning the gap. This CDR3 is CASSPGSDYGYTF. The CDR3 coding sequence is TGTGCCAGCAGCCCAGGTTCCGACTATGGCTACACCTTC.

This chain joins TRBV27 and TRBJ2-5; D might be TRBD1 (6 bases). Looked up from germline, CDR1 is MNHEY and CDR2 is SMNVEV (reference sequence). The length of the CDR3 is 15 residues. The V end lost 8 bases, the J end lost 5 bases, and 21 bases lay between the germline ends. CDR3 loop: CASGRLAAGVETQYF. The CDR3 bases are TGTGCCAGCGGCCGGCTTGCAGCAGGGGTGGAGACCCAGTACTTC.

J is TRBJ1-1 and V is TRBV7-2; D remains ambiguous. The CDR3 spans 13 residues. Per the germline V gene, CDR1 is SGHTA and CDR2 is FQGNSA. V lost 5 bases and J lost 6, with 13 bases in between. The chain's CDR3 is CASSPPSRAEAFF. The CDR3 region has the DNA TGTGCCAGCAGCCCACCCTCGCGAGCTGAAGCTTTCTTT.

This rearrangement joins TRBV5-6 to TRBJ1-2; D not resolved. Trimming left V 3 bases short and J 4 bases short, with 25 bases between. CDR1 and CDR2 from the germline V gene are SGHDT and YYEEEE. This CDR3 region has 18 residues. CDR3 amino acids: CASSYYPFGRNGGYGYTF. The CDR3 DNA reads TGTGCCAGCAGCTACTACCCCTTTGGGAGGAACGGTGGCTATGGCTACACCTTC.

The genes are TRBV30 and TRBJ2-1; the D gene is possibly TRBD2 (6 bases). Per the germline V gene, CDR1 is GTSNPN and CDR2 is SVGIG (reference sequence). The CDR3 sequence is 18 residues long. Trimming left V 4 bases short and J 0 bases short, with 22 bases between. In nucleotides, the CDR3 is TGTGCCTGGAATTATCGGCTGTCTAGCGAGAGCTCCTACAATGAGCAGTTCTTC. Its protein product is CAWNYRLSSESSYNEQFF.

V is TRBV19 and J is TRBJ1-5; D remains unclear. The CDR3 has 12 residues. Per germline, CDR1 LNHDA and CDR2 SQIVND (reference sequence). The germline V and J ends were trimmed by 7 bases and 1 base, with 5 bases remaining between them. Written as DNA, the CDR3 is TGTGCCAGTACGGGGAGCAATCAGCCCCAGCATTTT. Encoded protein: CASTGSNQPQHF.

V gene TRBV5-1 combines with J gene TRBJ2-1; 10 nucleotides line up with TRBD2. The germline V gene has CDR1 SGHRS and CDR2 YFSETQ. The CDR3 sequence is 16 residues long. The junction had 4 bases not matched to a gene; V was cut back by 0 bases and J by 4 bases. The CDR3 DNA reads TGCGCCAGCAGCTTGGCGAGCGGGGGGGCTTACAATGAGCAGTTCTTC. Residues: CASSLASGGAYNEQFF.

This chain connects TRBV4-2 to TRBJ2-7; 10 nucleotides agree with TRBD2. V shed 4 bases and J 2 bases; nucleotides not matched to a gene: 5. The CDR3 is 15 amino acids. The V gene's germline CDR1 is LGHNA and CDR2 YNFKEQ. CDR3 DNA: TGTGCCAGCAGCCCGGGACTAGCGTCAACCTACGAGCAGTACTTC. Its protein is CASSPGLASTYEQYF.

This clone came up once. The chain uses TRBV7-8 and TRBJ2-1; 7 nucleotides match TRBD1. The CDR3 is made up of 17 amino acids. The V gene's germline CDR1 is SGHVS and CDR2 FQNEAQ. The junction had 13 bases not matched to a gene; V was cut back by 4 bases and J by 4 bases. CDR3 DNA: TGTGCCAGCAGCTCGAGGGCAGACAGGGAACGATACAATGAGCAGTTCTTC. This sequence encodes CASSSRADRERYNEQFF.

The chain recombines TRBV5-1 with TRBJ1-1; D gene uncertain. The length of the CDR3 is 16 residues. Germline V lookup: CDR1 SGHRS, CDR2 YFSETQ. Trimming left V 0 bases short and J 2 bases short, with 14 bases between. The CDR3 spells CASSLALYSPNTEAFF. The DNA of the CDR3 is TGCGCCAGCAGCTTGGCCCTTTACAGTCCCAACACTGAAGCTTTCTTT.

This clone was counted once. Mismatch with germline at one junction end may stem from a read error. Written as DNA, the CDR3 is TGCGCCAGCAGCCGGTCCATTTTGGGGGGTCTAGCCAAAAACAGTCAGTACTTC. As protein: CASSRSILGGLAKNSQYF. The chain uses TRBV4-1 and TRBJ2-4; tentatively, D is TRBD2 (6 bases). Germline CDR1 is MGHRA and CDR2 is YSYEKL. This CDR3 region has 18 residues.

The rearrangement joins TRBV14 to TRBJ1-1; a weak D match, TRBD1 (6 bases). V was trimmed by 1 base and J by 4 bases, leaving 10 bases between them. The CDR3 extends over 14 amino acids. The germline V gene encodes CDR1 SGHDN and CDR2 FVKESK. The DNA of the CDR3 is TGTGCCAGCAGCCAAGTAGGGGGAAGCACTGAAGCTTTCTTT. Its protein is CASSQVGGSTEAFF. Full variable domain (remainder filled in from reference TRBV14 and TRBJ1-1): EAGVTQFPSHSVIEKGQTVTLRCDPISGHDNLYWYRRVMGKEIKFLLHFVKESKQDESGMPNNRFLAERTGGTYSTLKVQPAELEDSGVYFCASSQVGGSTEAFFGQGTRLTVV.

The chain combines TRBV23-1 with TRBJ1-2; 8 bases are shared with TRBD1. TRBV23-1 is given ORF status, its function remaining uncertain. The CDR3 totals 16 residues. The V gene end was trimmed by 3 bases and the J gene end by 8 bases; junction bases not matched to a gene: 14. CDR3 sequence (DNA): TGCGCCAGCAGTCATGCTCGGGCGGACAGGGTTGGCGGCTACACCTTC. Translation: CASSHARADRVGGYTF.

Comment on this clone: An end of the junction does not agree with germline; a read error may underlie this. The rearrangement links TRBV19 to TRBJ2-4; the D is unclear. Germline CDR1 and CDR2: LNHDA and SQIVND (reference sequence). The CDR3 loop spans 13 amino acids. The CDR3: CASSGHDKNSQYF. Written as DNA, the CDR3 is TGTGCCAGTAGTGGCCATGACAAAAACAGTCAGTACTTC.

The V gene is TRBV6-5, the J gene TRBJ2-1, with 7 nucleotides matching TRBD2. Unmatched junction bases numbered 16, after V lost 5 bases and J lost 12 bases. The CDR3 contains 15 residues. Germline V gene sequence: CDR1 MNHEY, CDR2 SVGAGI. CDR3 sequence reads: CASSRGLDSPGGQFF. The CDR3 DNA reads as TGTGCCAGCAGTCGGGGCTTGGACTCTCCGGGGGGGCAGTTCTTC.

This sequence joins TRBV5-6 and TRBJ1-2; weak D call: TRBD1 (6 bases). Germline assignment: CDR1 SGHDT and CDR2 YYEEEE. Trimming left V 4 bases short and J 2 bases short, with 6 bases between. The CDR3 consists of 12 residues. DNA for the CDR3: TGTGCCAGCAGCACAGGGAACTATGGCTACACCTTC. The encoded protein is CASSTGNYGYTF.

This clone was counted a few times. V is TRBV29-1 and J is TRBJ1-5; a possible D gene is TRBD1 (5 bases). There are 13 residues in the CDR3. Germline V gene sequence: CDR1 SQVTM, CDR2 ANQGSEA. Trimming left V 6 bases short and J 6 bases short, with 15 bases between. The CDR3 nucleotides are TGCAGCGTCCTGACAGCGGGGGGTCAGCCCCAGCATTTT. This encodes CSVLTAGGQPQHF.